This T cell receptor beta chain was captured in a study of cytotoxic CD8 clonotypes in ibrutinib-treated CLL (dated by TCRdb to the early 2020s). About the full investigation: The cohort was composed of under 12 relapsed/refractory and about 15 treatment-naive patients; IGHV unmutated status was identified in about 17 patients. Cryopreserved peripheral blood mononuclear cells were obtained before treatment, at response, and at either sustained remission or disease progression. On average, each sample yielded roughly 260,000 productive templates and tens of thousands of productive rearrangements. Of the roughly 90 participants in the trial, approximately 25 had longitudinal samples available. Every remission and progressive disease sample was obtained while ibrutinib was still being received by the patients. Responses were partial in around 25 patients and complete in 2; after median about 63 months follow-up, some 14 stayed in remission and roughly twelve progressed. The response samples were drawn at a median of around eleven months into treatment, with a range of about 6 to 36 months.

The sample's time point, from its label and the paper: roughly 2 years on ibrutinib. For TCR beta library preparation, roughly 2.2 micrograms of genomic DNA were isolated from cryopreserved PBMCs. Longitudinal blood samples from CLL patients receiving ibrutinib monotherapy were subjected to high-throughput TCR beta sequencing. Patients were enrolled in a phase 2 open-label single-center ibrutinib monotherapy trial. In regard to this clone: Its antigen has not been determined. Nothing much larger sits one base from this clone, and base qualities are not available.

A MiSeq instrument was used for deep resolution sequencing, which targeted depths ranging from 1 in 1 million up to 1 in 200,000 T cells, with coverage averaging 10x for each clonotype. TCR beta libraries were generated with the immunoSEQ hsTCRB Kit. The paper's data handling went like this. ImmunoSEQ Data Assistant and ImmunoSEQ Analyzer were used for data analysis, and V, D and J genes were assigned according to IMGT definitions. Clonality, with values ranging from 0 to 1, was calculated as one minus the normalized Shannon entropy of productive rearrangement frequencies. Only overrepresented clonotypes making up at least 0.05% of each patient's repertoire were included in the public clonotype analysis. Repertoires from more than ten age-matched healthy donors in immuneACCESS were used as clonality controls. TCRdb mirrors the immuneACCESS table, restricted to in-frame sequences. Some clones are absent from its copies; in checked studies, under half trace to an unresolved V gene, and the reason for the others is unknown. D and trimming were read from the DNA, whereas the V and J calls and clone size are those reported in that table. The sample yields roughly 28,000 clones; 65% to 90% were counted once. Jointly, the top ten make up 8% of the sample.

Study-wide findings and limitations: Sampling times were not matched between sustained-remission and progressing patients, and lymph node repertoires were not studied. Baseline clonality exceeded that of age-matched healthy donors and correlated strongly with circulating CD8+ T-cell counts. Public clonotypes were rare and either shrank or stayed stable during treatment, and the rise in clonality at ibrutinib response reflected expansion of private clonotypes. At ibrutinib response clonality went up, during sustained remission it held steady, and at progression it dropped back toward baseline.

In the germline V gene, CDR1 corresponds to MDHEN and CDR2 to SYDVKM. Including the terminal cysteine and phenylalanine, the CDR3 comprises 13 residues. Here the CDR3 DNA is all that survives: 39 bases in frame from base 1. Trimming takes 6 bases from V and 6 bases from J, and the germline ends sit 15 bases apart. The chain employs TRBV28 and TRBJ2-7; TRBD2 is possibly the D segment (6 matching bases). This TCR came from a human donor with chronic lymphocytic leukemia. This specimen consisted of PBMCs, obtained after 24 months of ibrutinib treatment. The nucleotides are TGTGCCAGCAGAAACCCGGGAGTGGGCGAGCAGTACTTC. Its coded protein is CASRNPGVGEQYF.